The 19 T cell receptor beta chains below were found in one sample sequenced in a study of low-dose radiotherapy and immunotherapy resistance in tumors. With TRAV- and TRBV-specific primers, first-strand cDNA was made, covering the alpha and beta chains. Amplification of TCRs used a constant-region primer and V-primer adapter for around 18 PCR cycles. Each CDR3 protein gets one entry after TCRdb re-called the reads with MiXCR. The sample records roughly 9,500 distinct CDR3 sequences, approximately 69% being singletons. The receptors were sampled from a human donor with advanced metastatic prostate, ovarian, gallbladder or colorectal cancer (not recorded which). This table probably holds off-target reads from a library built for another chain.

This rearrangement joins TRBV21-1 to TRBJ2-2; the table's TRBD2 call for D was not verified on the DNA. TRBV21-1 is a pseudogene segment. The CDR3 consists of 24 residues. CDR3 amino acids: CASSKVIGQDKAGTSGPYTGELFF. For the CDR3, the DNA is TGTGCCAGCAGCAAAGTAATCGGACAGGATAAAGCCGGGACTAGCGGTCCCTACACCGGGGAGCTGTTTTTT.

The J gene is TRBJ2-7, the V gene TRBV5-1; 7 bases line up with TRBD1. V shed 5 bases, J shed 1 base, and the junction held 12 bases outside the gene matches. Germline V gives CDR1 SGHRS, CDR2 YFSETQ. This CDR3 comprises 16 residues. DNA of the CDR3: TGCGCCAGCAGGCGTAGTGGACAGGCTCCGTCCTACGAGCAGTACTTC. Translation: CASRRSGQAPSYEQYF.

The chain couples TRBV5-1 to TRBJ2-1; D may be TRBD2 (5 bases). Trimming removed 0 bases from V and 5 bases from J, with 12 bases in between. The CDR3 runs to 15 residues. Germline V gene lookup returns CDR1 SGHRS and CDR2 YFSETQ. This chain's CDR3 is CASSLEGARNNEQFF. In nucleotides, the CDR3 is TGCGCCAGCAGCTTGGAGGGAGCCCGAAACAATGAGCAGTTCTTC.

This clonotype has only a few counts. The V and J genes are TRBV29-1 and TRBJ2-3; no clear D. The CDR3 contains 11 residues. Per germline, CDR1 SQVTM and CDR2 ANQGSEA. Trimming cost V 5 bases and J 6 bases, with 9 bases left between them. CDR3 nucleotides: TGCAGCGTTCTCATAGGGGATACGCAGTATTTT. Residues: CSVLIGDTQYF.

CDR3 loop: CASSPLGNYGYTF. The CDR3 DNA reads as TGTGCCAGCAGTCCGCTTGGGAACTATGGCTACACCTTC. V usage is TRBV28 and J usage is TRBJ1-2; no firm D call. The CDR3 is made up of 13 amino acids. V gave up 5 bases and J gave up 2 bases, with 9 bases separating them. Germline CDR1 reads MDHEN; CDR2 reads SYDVKM.

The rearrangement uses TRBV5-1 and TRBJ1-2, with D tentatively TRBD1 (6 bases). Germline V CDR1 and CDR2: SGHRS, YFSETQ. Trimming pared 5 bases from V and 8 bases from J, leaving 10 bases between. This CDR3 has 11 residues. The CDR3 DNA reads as TGCGCCAGCAGTAGCAGGGGCGGCTACACCTTC. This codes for CASSSRGGYTF.

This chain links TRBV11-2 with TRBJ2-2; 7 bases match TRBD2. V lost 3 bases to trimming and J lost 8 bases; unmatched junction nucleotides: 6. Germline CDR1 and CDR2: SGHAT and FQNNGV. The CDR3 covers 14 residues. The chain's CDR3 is CASSLAGVMGELFF. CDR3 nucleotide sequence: TGTGCCAGCAGCTTGGCGGGAGTAATGGGGGAGCTGTTTTTT.

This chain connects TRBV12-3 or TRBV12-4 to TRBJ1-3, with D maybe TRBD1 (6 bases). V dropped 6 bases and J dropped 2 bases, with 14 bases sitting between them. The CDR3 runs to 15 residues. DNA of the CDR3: TGTGCCAGCAGCACGGGACAATTTACTGGAAACACCATATATTTT. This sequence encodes CASSTGQFTGNTIYF.

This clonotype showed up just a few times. CDR3 protein: CASSLLYGYTF. CDR3 in DNA: TGTGCCAGCAGCCTTCTCTATGGCTACACCTTC. The chain links TRBV3-1 to TRBJ1-2; D gene unclear. The V gene lost 4 bases and the J gene lost 4 bases, with 4 bases spanning the gap. CDR3 size: 11 residues. CDR1 LGHDT and CDR2 YNNKEL come from the germline V gene (reference sequence).

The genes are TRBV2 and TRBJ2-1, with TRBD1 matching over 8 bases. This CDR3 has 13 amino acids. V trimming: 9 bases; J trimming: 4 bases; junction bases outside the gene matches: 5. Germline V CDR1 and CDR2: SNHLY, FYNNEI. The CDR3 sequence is CASGDRIYNEQFF. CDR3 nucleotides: TGTGCCAGTGGGGACAGGATTTACAATGAGCAGTTCTTC.

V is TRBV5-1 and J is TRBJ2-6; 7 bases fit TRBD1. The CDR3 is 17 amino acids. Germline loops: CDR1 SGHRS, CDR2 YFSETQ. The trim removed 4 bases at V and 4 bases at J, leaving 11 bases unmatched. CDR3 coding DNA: TGCGCCAGCAGCGTGACAGGGATGAGATGGGGGGCCAACGTCCTGACTTTC. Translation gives CASSVTGMRWGANVLTF.

For the CDR3, the DNA is TGTGCCAGCAGTTTAGAGACAGGGCGTCAGCCCCAGCATTTT. Translating it yields CASSLETGRQPQHF. The rearrangement joins TRBV12-3 or TRBV12-4 to TRBJ1-5, with 7 bases that match TRBD1. This CDR3 spans 14 amino acids. Trimming cost V 1 base and J 6 bases; bases outside gene matches: 3.

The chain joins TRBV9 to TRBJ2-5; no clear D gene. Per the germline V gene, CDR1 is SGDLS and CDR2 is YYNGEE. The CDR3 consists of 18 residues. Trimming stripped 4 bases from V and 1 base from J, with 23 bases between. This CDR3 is CASSRSIDRTEFQETQYF. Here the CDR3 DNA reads TGTGCCAGCAGCCGATCCATAGACCGGACCGAATTCCAAGAGACCCAGTACTTC.

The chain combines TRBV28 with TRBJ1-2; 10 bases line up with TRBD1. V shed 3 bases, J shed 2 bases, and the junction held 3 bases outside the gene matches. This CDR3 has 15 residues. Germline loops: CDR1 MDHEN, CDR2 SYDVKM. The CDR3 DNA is TGTGCCAGCAGTTTGGGACAGGGGAGGAACTATGGCTACACCTTC. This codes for CASSLGQGRNYGYTF.

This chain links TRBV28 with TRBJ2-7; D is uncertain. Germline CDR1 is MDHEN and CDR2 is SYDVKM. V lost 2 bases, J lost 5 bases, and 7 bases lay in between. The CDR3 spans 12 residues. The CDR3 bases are TGTGCCAGCAGTTTACAGGTGAACGAGCAGTACTTC. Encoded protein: CASSLQVNEQYF.

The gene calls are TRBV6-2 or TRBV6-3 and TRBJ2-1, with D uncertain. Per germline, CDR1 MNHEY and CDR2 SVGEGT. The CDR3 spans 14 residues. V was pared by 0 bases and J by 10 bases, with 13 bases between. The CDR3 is CASSYSNKGWEQFF. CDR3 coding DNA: TGTGCCAGCAGTTACTCGAATAAGGGTTGGGAGCAGTTCTTC.

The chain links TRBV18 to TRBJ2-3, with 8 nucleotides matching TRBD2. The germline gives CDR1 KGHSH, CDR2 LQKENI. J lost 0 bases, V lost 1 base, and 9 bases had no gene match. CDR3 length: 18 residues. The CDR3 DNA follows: TGTGCCAGCTCACCACTTGTCGGTGAGCGGGGGAGCACAGATACGCAGTATTTT. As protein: CASSPLVGERGSTDTQYF.

In DNA, the CDR3 is TGTGCCACCAGTGATTCAACCGTAGCGGGAGGCCCCTACAATGAGCAGTTCTTC. This translates into CATSDSTVAGGPYNEQFF. The V gene is TRBV24-1, the J gene TRBJ2-1; 10 bases agree with TRBD2. CDR1 KGHDR and CDR2 SFDVKD come from the germline V gene. The CDR3 has 18 residues. The trim removed 2 bases at V and 2 bases at J, leaving 8 bases unmatched.

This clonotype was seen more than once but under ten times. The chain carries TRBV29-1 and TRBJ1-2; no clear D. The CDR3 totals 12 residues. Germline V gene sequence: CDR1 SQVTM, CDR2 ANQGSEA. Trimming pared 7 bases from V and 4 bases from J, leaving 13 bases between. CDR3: CSANTLGYGYTF. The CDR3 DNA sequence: TGCAGCGCTAACACGCTCGGCTATGGCTACACCTTC. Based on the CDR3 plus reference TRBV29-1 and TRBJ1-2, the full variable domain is SAVISQKPSRDICQRGTSLTIQCQVDSQVTMMFWYRQQPGQSLTLIATANQGSEATYESGFVIDKFPISRPNLTFSTLTVSNMSPEDSSIYLCSANTLGYGYTFGSGTRLTVV.